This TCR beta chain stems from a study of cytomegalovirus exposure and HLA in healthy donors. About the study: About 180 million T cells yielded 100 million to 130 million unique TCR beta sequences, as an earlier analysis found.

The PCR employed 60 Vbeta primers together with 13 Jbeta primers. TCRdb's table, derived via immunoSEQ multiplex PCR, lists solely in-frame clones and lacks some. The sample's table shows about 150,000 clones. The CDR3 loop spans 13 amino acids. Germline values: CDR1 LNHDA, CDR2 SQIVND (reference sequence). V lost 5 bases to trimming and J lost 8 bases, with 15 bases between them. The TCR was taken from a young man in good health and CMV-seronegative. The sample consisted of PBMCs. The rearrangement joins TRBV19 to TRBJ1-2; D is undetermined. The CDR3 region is CASSPGNTIGYTF. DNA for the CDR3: TGTGCCAGTAGTCCCGGTAATACTATCGGCTACACCTTC.